These 11 T cell receptor beta chains share one sample of origin, sequenced in a study of cytomegalovirus exposure and HLA in healthy donors. A multiplex PCR was run with 60 Vbeta primers and 13 Jbeta primers. Clones were read by immunoSEQ multiplex PCR, and TCRdb kept only the in-frame ones, dropping some. The sample records more than 60,000 clones, about 82% being singletons. The sequenced sample consisted of PBMCs. These receptors came from a woman aged 25 to 39 in good health and CMV-seronegative.

The chain couples TRBV28 to TRBJ1-2; no definite D call. The CDR3 spans 16 residues. CDR1 is MDHEN and CDR2 is SYDVKM in the germline V gene. Trimming left V 5 bases short and J 6 bases short, with 22 bases between. This CDR3 reads CASSPAGMGSPDGYTF. The CDR3 DNA sequence: TGTGCCAGCAGTCCCGCGGGGATGGGGTCGCCGGATGGCTACACCTTC.

The chain has TRBV9 and TRBJ1-2, with 8 bases matching TRBD1. Germline V gene lookup returns CDR1 SGDLS and CDR2 YYNGEE. The CDR3 extends over 14 amino acids. J was trimmed by 4 bases and V by 3 bases; bases with no gene match: 5. The DNA of the CDR3 is TGTGCCAGCAGCGCCCGGGACAGGTCCTATGGCTACACCTTC. It translates to CASSARDRSYGYTF. Variable domain in full (rest from reference TRBV9 and TRBJ1-2): DSGVTQTPKHLITATGQRVTLRCSPRSGDLSVYWYQQSLDQGLQFLIQYYNGEERAKGNILERFSAQQFPDLHSELNLSSLELGDSALYFCASSARDRSYGYTFGSGTRLTVV.

The chain links TRBV5-6 to TRBJ2-1; tentative D call: TRBD2 (6 bases). This CDR3 contains 12 residues. Trimming removed 0 bases at V and 12 bases at J, with 10 bases between. CDR1 is SGHDT, CDR2 YYEEEE, per germline. The CDR3 sequence: CASSLGAGRQFF. In DNA, the CDR3 is TGTGCCAGCAGCTTGGGTGCGGGGAGGCAGTTCTTC.

The rearrangement uses TRBV4-3 and TRBJ1-4, with D hard to call. CDR3 length equals 15 residues. The germline V gene encodes CDR1 LGHNA and CDR2 YSLEER. Trimming removed 0 bases at V and 3 bases at J, with 8 bases between. The CDR3 sequence: CASSQERRSNEKLFF. The CDR3 region has the DNA TGCGCCAGCAGCCAAGAAAGGCGGTCTAATGAAAAACTGTTTTTT.

The chain links TRBV9 to TRBJ2-5; 9 nucleotides agree with TRBD1. The CDR3 extends over 15 amino acids. J was trimmed by 1 base and V by 3 bases; bases with no gene match: 4. The germline CDR1 and CDR2 sequences are SGDLS and YYNGEE. Here the CDR3 reads CASSARTGAQETQYF. The CDR3 DNA reads TGTGCCAGCAGCGCGAGGACAGGGGCCCAAGAGACCCAGTACTTC.

This clone was counted a few times. V gene TRBV6-6 combines with J gene TRBJ2-6, with D unresolved. The CDR3 length is 15 residues. Trimming stripped 6 bases from V and 0 bases from J, with 9 bases between. Looked up from germline, CDR1 is MNHNY and CDR2 is SVGAGI (reference sequence). CDR3 nucleotides: TGTGCCAGCAGCCCGACGGGCTCTGGGGCCAACGTCCTGACTTTC. Its protein product is CASSPTGSGANVLTF.

This clone was seen only a few times. V and J are TRBV6-5 and TRBJ1-6; the D is unclear. V lost 6 bases to trimming and J lost 8 bases, with 5 bases between them. Germline V gives CDR1 MNHEY, CDR2 SVGAGI. This CDR3 is built from 11 residues. The CDR3 coding sequence is TGTGCCAGCAGCCCCTATTCACCCCTCCACTTT. Its translation: CASSPYSPLHF.

The J gene is TRBJ2-5, the V gene TRBV11-2; D is undetermined. Looked up from germline, CDR1 is SGHAT and CDR2 is FQNNGV. This CDR3 spans 11 amino acids. Here the CDR3 reads CAVRGKETQYF. CDR3 DNA: TGTGCTGTCCGCGGCAAAGAGACCCAGTACTTC.

J is TRBJ1-5 and V is TRBV30, with D possibly being TRBD1 (6 bases). CDR1 is GTSNPN, CDR2 SVGIG, per germline (reference sequence). The germline V and J ends were trimmed by 2 bases and 7 bases, with 12 bases remaining between them. CDR3 size: 13 residues. CDR3 protein: CAWSQGHSQPQHF. The CDR3 DNA reads as TGTGCCTGGAGTCAGGGGCATAGCCAGCCCCAGCATTTT.

This clone was observed once. This sequence joins TRBV5-8 and TRBJ1-1; a weak D match, TRBD1 (6 bases). The ends were cut back, 5 bases at V and 1 base at J, with 18 bases in the middle. CDR3 length equals 16 residues. Germline loops: CDR1 SGHTS, CDR2 YDEGEE. The CDR3 sequence is CASRPGHLIGNTEAFF. Written as DNA, the CDR3 is TGTGCCAGCAGGCCGGGACACTTAATTGGGAACACTGAAGCTTTCTTT.

The rearrangement links TRBV5-1 to TRBJ2-5, with 7 bases identical to TRBD2. The germline V gene encodes CDR1 SGHRS and CDR2 YFSETQ. Unmatched junction bases numbered 5, after V lost 4 bases and J lost 2 bases. There are 14 residues in the CDR3. CDR3 nucleotides: TGCGCCAGCAGCCCGGGGAGGGAACAAGAGACCCAGTACTTC. Its translation: CASSPGREQETQYF.